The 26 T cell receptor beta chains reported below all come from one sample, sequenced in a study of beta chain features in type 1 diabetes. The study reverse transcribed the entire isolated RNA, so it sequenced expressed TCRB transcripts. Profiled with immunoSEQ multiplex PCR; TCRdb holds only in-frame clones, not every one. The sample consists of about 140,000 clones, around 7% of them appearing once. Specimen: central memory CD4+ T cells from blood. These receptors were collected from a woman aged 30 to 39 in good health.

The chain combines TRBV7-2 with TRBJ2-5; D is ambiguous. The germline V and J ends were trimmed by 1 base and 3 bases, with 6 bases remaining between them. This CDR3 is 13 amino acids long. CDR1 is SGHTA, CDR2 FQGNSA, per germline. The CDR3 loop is CASSLGLKETQYF. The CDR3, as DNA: TGTGCCAGCAGCTTAGGACTTAAAGAGACCCAGTACTTC.

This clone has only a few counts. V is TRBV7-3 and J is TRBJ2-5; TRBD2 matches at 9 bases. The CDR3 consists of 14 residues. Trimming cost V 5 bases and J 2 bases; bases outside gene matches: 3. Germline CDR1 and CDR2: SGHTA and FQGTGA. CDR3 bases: TGTGCCAGCAGCAAGACTAGCGGTCAAGAGACCCAGTACTTC. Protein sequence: CASSKTSGQETQYF.

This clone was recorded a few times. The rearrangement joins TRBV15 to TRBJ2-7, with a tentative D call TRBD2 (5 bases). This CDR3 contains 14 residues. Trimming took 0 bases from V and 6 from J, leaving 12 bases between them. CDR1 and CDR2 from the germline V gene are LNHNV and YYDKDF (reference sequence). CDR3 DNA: TGTGCCACCAGCAGAGATTGGCGGGTTGGCGAGCAGTACTTC. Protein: CATSRDWRVGEQYF.

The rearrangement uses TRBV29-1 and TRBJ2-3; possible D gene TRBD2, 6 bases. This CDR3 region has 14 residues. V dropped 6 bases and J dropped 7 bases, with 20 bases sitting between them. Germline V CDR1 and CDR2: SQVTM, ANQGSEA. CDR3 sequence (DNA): TGCAGCGTCACGGGAGAGGCTCTTCGGAATACGCAGTATTTT. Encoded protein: CSVTGEALRNTQYF.

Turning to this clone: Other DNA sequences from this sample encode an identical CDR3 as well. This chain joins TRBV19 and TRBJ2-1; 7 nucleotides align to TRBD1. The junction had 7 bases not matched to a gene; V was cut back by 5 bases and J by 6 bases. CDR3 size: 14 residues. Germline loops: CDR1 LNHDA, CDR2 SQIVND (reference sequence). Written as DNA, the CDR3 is TGTGCCAGTAGTCCAACACGACAGGGCAATGAGCAGTTCTTC. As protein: CASSPTRQGNEQFF.

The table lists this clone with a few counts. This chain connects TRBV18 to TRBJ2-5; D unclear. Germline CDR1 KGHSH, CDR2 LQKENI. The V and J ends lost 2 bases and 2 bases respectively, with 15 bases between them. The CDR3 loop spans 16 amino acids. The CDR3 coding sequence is TGTGCCAGCTCACCAGTGCTGTCACTCACGCAAGAGACCCAGTACTTC. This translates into CASSPVLSLTQETQYF.

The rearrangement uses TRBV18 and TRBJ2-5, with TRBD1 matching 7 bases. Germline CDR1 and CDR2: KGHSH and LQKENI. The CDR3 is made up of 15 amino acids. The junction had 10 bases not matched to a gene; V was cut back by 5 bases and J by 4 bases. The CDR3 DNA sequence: TGTGCCAGCTCATCTGACAGGGTTGGGGGAGAGACCCAGTACTTC. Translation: CASSSDRVGGETQYF.

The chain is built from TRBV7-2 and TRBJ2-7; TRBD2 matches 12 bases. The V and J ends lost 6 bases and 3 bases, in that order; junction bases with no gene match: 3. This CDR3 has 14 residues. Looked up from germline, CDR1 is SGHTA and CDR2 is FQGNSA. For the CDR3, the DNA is TGTGCCAGCAGGACTAGCGGGGGCGACTACGAGCAGTACTTC. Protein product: CASRTSGGDYEQYF.

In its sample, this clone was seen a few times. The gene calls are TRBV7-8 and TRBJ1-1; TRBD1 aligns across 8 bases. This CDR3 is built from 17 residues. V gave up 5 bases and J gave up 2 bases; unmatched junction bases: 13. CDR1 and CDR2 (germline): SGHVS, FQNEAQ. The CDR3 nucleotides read TGTGCCAGCAGCCTTAAGGAAGTGGACAGGGCAAACACTGAAGCTTTCTTT. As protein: CASSLKEVDRANTEAFF.

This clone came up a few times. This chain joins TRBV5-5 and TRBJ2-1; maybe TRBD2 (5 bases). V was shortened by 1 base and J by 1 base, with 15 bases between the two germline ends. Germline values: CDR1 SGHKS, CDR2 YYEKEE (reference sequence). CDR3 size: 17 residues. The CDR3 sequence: CASSLRWERWSYNEQFF. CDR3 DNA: TGTGCCAGCAGCTTGCGGTGGGAGAGGTGGTCCTACAATGAGCAGTTCTTC.

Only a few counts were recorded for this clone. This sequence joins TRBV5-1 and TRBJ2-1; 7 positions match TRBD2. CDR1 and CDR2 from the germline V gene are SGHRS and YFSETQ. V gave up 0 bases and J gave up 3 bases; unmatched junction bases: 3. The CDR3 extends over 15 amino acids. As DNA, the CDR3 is TGCGCCAGCAGCTTGGAACGGGAGGTCTACAATGAGCAGTTCTTC. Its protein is CASSLEREVYNEQFF. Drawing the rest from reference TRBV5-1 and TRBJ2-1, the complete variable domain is KAGVTQTPRYLIKTRGQQVTLSCSPISGHRSVSWYQQTPGQGLQFLFEYFSETQRNKGNFPGRFSGRQFSNSRSEMNVSTLELGDSALYLCASSLEREVYNEQFFGPGTRLTVL.

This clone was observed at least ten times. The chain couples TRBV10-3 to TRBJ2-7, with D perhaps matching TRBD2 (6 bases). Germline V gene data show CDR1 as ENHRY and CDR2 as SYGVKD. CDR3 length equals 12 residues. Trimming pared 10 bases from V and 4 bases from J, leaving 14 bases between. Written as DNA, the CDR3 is TGTGCCAAAGACGGAGGAGGGTACGAGCAGTACTTC. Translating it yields CAKDGGGYEQYF.

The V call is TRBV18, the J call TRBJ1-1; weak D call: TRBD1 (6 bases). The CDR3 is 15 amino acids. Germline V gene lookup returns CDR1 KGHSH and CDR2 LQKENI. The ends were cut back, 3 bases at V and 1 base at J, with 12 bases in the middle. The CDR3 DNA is TGTGCCAGCTCACCTAGAACAGGGAAGAACACTGAAGCTTTCTTT. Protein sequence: CASSPRTGKNTEAFF.

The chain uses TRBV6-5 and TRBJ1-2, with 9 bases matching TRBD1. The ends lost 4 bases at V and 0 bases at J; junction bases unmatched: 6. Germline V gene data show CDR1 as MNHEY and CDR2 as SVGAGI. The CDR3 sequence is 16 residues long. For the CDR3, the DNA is TGTGCCAGCAGTTTAACAGGGGGCGCCCCTAACTATGGCTACACCTTC. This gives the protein CASSLTGGAPNYGYTF.

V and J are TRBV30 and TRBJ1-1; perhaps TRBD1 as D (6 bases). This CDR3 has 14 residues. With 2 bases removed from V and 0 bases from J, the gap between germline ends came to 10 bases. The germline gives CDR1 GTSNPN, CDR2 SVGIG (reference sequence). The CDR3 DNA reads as TGTGCCTGGAGTTTGGGACACCTGAACACTGAAGCTTTCTTT. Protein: CAWSLGHLNTEAFF.

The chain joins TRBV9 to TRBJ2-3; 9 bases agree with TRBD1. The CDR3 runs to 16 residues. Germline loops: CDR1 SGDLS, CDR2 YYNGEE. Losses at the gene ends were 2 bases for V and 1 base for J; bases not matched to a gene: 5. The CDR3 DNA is TGTGCCAGCAGCGTTCGGGACAGGGTTCGCACAGATACGCAGTATTTT. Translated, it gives CASSVRDRVRTDTQYF.

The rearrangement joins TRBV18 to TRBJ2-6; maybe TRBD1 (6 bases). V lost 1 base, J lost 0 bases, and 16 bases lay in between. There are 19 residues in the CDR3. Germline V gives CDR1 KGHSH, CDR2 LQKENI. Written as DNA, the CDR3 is TGTGCCAGCTCACCACTTCAGGGGCCAACCATCTCTGGGGCCAACGTCCTGACTTTC. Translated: CASSPLQGPTISGANVLTF.

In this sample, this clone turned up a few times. The CDR3 DNA follows: TGCAGCGTTCTCCCTAACAGGGCTAACTATGGCTACACCTTC. This translates into CSVLPNRANYGYTF. The V call is TRBV29-1, the J call TRBJ1-2; possible D gene TRBD1, 6 bases. The germline V gene encodes CDR1 SQVTM and CDR2 ANQGSEA. The length of the CDR3 is 14 residues. V lost 5 bases, J lost 0 bases, and 13 bases lay in between. Using reference TRBV29-1 and TRBJ1-2 for the parts outside the CDR3, the full variable domain is SAVISQKPSRDICQRGTSLTIQCQVDSQVTMMFWYRQQPGQSLTLIATANQGSEATYESGFVIDKFPISRPNLTFSTLTVSNMSPEDSSIYLCSVLPNRANYGYTFGSGTRLTVV.

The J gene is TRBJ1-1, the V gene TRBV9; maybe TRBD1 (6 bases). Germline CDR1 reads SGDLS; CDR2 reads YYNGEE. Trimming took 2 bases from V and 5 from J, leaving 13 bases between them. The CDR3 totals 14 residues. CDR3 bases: TGTGCCAGCAGCGTCCTAACAGGGAAAACTGAAGCTTTCTTT. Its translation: CASSVLTGKTEAFF.

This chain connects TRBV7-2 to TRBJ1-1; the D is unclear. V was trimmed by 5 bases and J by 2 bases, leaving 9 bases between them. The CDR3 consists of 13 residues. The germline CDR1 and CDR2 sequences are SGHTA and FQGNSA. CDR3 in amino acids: CASSTSRNTEAFF. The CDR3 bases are TGTGCCAGCAGCACTAGTCGTAACACTGAAGCTTTCTTT.

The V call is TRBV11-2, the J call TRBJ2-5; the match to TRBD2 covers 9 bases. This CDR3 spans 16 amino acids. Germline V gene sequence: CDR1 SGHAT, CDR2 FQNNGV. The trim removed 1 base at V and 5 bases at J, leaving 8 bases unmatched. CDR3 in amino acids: CASSLVTSGPQETQYF. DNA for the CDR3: TGTGCCAGCAGCTTAGTGACTAGCGGACCCCAGGAGACCCAGTACTTC. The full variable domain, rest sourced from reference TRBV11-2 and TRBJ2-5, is EAGVAQSPRYKIIEKRQSVAFWCNPISGHATLYWYQQILGQGPKLLIQFQNNGVVDDSQLPKDRFSAERLKGVDSTLKIQPAKLEDSAVYLCASSLVTSGPQETQYFGPGTRLLVL.

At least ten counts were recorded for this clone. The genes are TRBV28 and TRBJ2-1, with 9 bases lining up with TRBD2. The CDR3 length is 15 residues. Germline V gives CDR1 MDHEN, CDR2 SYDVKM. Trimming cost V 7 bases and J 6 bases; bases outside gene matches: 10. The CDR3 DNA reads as TGTGCCAGCAACCCCCCAGGCGGGAGGGGCAATGAGCAGTTCTTC. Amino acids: CASNPPGGRGNEQFF. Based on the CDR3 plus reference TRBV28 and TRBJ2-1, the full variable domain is DVKVTQSSRYLVKRTGEKVFLECVQDMDHENMFWYRQDPGLGLRLIYFSYDVKMKEKGDIPEGYSVSREKKERFSLILESASTNQTSMYLCASNPPGGRGNEQFFGPGTRLTVL.

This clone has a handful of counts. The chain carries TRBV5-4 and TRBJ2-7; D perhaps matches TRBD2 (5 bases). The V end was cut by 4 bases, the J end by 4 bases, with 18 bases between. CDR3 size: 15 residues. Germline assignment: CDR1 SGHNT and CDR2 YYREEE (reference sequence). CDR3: CASSQEEAVTYEQYF. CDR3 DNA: TGTGCCAGCAGCCAAGAGGAAGCGGTAACGTACGAGCAGTACTTC.

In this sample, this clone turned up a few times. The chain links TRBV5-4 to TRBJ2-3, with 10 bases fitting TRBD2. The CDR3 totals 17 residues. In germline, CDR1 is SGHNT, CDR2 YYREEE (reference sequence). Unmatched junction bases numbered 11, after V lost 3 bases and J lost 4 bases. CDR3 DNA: TGTGCCAGCAGCTCCCAACTACAGCGGGAGGGCCCAGATACGCAGTATTTT. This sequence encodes CASSSQLQREGPDTQYF. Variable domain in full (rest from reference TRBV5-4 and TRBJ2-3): ETGVTQSPTHLIKTRGQQVTLRCSSQSGHNTVSWYQQALGQGPQFIFQYYREEENGRGNFPPRFSGLQFPNYSSELNVNALELDDSALYLCASSSQLQREGPDTQYFGPGTRLTVL.

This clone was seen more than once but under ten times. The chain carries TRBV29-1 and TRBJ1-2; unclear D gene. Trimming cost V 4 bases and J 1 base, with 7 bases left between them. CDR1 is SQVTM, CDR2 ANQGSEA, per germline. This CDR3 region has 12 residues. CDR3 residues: CSVVRFNYGYTF. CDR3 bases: TGCAGCGTTGTGAGGTTTAACTATGGCTACACCTTC.

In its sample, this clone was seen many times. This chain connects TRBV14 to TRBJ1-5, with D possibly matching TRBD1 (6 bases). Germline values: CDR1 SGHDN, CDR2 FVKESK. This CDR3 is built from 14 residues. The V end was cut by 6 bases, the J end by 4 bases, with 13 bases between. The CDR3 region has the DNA TGTGCCAGCAGTCGTACAGGGATAAATCAGCCCCAGCATTTT. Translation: CASSRTGINQPQHF.